A selection of T cell receptor beta chains follows, all from one sample in a study of monozygotic twins with inflammatory bowel disease. TCRdb reprocessed the 5' RACE reads and keeps a single row for each CDR3 protein, giving no DNA. The sample's table shows 45,000 or so distinct CDR3 sequences. The source material was blood. The source of these receptors is a human donor with ulcerative colitis or Crohn's disease, or a healthy co-twin of an affected twin (not recorded which). Both conserved end residues are part of each CDR3. The order of the fields is V gene, CDR3 length, J gene, CDR3 protein.

>TRBV20-1|16|TRBJ2-2
CSAREGDGRDTGELFF
>TRBV20-1|12|TRBJ1-2
CSAPGRGRGYTF
>TRBV20-1|16|TRBJ2-7
CSARETGTFPIYEQYF
>TRBV30|13|TRBJ1-1
CAWDPTTGMKAFF
>TRBV5-1|15|TRBJ2-5
CASSLEGTPSETQYF
>TRBV3-1|11|TRBJ1-1
CASSQATEAFF
>TRBV5-8|13|TRBJ1-6
CASSRLSASPLHF
>TRBV14|15|TRBJ2-7
CASSQGSSPIYEQYF
>TRBV6-1|14|TRBJ2-7
CASSQDRWEYEQYF
>TRBV5-1|15|TRBJ2-2
CASSPRQPNTGELFF
>TRBV4-1|14|TRBJ1-1
CASSQTTGEFEAFF
>TRBV7-3|14|TRBJ1-1
CASSISGGVTEAFF
>TRBV3-1|13|TRBJ2-2
CASSQEGDRELFF
>TRBV7-2|15|TRBJ2-5
CASSRRLAGQETQYF
>TRBV20-1|15|TRBJ2-1
CSAGKRAGVANEQFF
>TRBV4-1|14|TRBJ2-1
CASSQDTKGSEQFF
>TRBV29-1|16|TRBJ1-1
CSVDGAGGVGNTEAFF